This T cell receptor (beta chain) was sequenced for a study of regulatory T cells in long-lasting Graves disease listed by TCRdb under 2021. Regarding the study in general: In the newly diagnosed Graves' disease group, patients had been taking antithyroid drugs for less than 3 months. The study was conducted in China and was registered as a clinical trial. A total of around 33 samples were covered by TCR sequencing, comprising about 13 persistent and approximately 20 newly diagnosed Graves' disease patients. This study used TCR sequencing and RNA sequencing of peripheral blood to compare persistent Graves' disease patients against newly diagnosed Graves' disease patients.

The time point label here, explained by the study, means: newly diagnosed GD, antithyroid drugs for less than 3 months. RNA was extracted from PBMCs in TRIzol for both TCR sequencing and RNA sequencing. Graves' disease was diagnosed according to American Thyroid Association guidelines. Patients were recruited from an endocrinology department in Xi'an, China. From each patient, around 8.3 milliliters of peripheral blood was collected into an EDTA anticoagulant tube. Ficoll Paque Plus density gradient separation was used to isolate PBMCs, and no further T cell sorting was performed. An Agilent 2100 Bioanalyzer and agarose gel were used to check RNA quality, and a NanoDrop 2000 was used to measure RNA concentration. What the authors observed across the whole study: Patients with persistent disease shared more public clonotypes (under 3,000) than newly diagnosed patients did (approximately 1,000). The small sample size was acknowledged by the authors as a limitation that may reduce accuracy. Because the primary lesion, thyroid tissue, could not be accessed, the study looked at peripheral blood alone. Persistent disease showed preferential use of TRBV28, TRBJ1-2 and TRBJ2-5, whereas newly diagnosed disease favored TRBV20-1 and TRBJ2-1. Compared with newly diagnosed patients, patients with persistent Graves' disease had lower TCR Shannon entropy and fewer highly expanded clones, which suggests clonal expansion. Sequencing and analysis were restricted to the TCR beta chain.

This clonotype has a count of ten or more. The antigen it binds to is not known. No much larger clone exists at a distance of one base, and base qualities are not known. The library was produced with multiplex PCR. Sequencing took place on an Illumina HiSeq 4000. To build TCR beta libraries, CDR3 regions were amplified by Arm-PCR using iRepertoire HTBI primers. Before sequencing, the PCR products underwent gel purification. The source study handled its data this way. Gene usage analysis of CDR3 amino acid clonotypes used the 60 to 75 TRBV and about 14 TRBJ segments found across samples. Filtered high-quality paired reads were merged into contigs using COPE and FqMerger. BLAST was used to align contigs to IMGT TRBV, TRBD and TRBJ reference genes, with CDR3 defined following IMGT. Clonotypes above 0.1% frequency were classified as highly expanded clones. Shannon entropy was used to measure repertoire diversity, and the Gini coefficient was used to measure V-J evenness. Clonotypes shared by more than one individual were considered public. The raw public reads went through TCRdb reprocessing: fastp at Q25, MiXCR clone calling, in-frame beta chains kept. Each CDR3 protein gets just one entry, which takes the most common genes and DNA from the rows behind it. The V and J calls were determined by TCRdb, not by the authors. In all, the sample holds around 450,000 distinct CDR3 sequences, and around 14% of those were seen once. Of the sample, approximately 15% falls within the top ten clones.

V has 3 bases trimmed and J has 3 bases trimmed; junction bases matching no gene number 2. The CDR3, cysteine through phenylalanine, is 14 amino acids long. Of all the DNA, just the CDR3 is kept, 42 bases in frame from base 1. Looking up the germline V gene yields CDR1 SGHTA and CDR2 FQGNSA. These data were also filed under a second study, of T cells in Graves' hyperthyroidism and ophthalmopathy. The second study reports: Stable Graves' hyperthyroidism was defined as no progression to ophthalmopathy during 18 months of follow-up. Hyperthyroidism patients were aged 18 to 65 years and newly diagnosed, with disease duration of less than 2 months. Any patient with an uncontrolled infection, another autoimmune disease, pregnancy or lactation was excluded. Diagnoses were based on clinical symptoms, serum thyroxine and TRAb, thyroid ultrasound and orbital computed tomography. The TCR CDR3 was subjected to a first round of RT-PCR using the HTBI primer set and the Qiagen OneStep RT-PCR kit. Most expanded thyroid clonotypes (frequency above 0.001) were also detected in blood, suggesting blood repertoires may reflect thyroid immune responses. Ophthalmopathy was separated from stable hyperthyroidism by a 13 V-J signature model, with 85% to 90% sensitivity and about 81% specificity obtained in cross-validation and 80%/75% obtained in testing. In validation, the model predicted progression to ophthalmopathy with approximately 71% sensitivity and less than 80% specificity, a median of around 6.6 months before onset. To identify distinguishing TCR V-J signatures, a discovery cohort of some 100 patients was used, comprising some 45 with Graves' ophthalmopathy and around 60 with stable Graves' hyperthyroidism. Prospective prediction of ophthalmopathy was tested in an independent validation cohort consisting of 18 to 20 hyperthyroidism patients and approximately 16 patients who later progressed to ophthalmopathy. The roughly 100 discovery patients were randomly divided into training and test sets at a 7:3 ratio. In several Graves' hyperthyroidism patients, the study also compared T-cell repertoires from thyroid tissue with T-cell repertoires from blood. After sampling, hyperthyroidism patients received methimazole starting at 30 mg daily, and ophthalmopathy patients received high-dose intravenous methylprednisolone. A second multiplex PCR round built the libraries, followed by size selection and purification. Libraries were sequenced paired-end with 100 bp reads on an Illumina HiSeq2000. SOAPnuke was used to process the raw data, throwing out any read that contained adapters or uncalled bases, had a mean Phred below 15, or lacked an exact constant-primer or identifier match. High-quality paired reads were merged with COPE v1.2.5, and unique nucleotide sequences were defined as clonotypes. MiTCR v1.1 was used to align clonotypes to the IMGT TRBV, TRBD and TRBJ reference segments. Analysis was restricted to V-J combinations with a frequency above 0.0001, which covered 99.2% of repertoires. A TCS score was defined as the ratio between F50 (clonal expansion) and ExV (chaos), using BLOSUM62-based TCRdist between CDR3 peptides within each V-J. Welch's t-statistics and random forest reduced 500 to 650 V-J features to 13, which were used in a naive Bayes classifier (R e1071). Sample size was not statistically predetermined, and investigators were not blinded to group allocation. The paper reports TCR Vbeta CDR3 sequencing of about 140 peripheral blood samples: approximately 41 ophthalmopathy, 75 to 80 hyperthyroidism and about 17 progressor patients.

The chain is made from TRBV7-2 and TRBJ2-1, with TRBD1 matching 7 junction bases. Source: peripheral blood mononuclear cells (PBMCs), taken at new diagnosis, from a patient treated with antithyroid drugs. This TCR was recovered from a woman in her 30s with Graves disease. Donor details come from another sample of the same person, matched by shared clones. The CDR3 sequence is CASSFRGSYNEQFF. The nucleotides read TGTGCCAGCAGCTTCAGGGGGAGCTACAATGAGCAGTTCTTC. With all but the CDR3 taken from the reference TRBV7-2 and TRBJ2-1 genes, the full variable domain is: GAGVSQSPSNKVTEKGKDVELRCDPISGHTALYWYRQSLGQGLEFLIYFQGNSAPDKSGLPSDRFSAERTGGSVSTLTIQRTQQEDSAVYLCASSFRGSYNEQFFGPGTRLTVL.